Listed below are T cell receptor beta chains from one sample, sequenced in a study of blood T cell repertoires in COVID-19. TCRdb keeps only in-frame clones here, not all; method: immunoSEQ multiplex PCR. The data contain some 220,000 clones, roughly 84% of them singletons. Sequences were obtained from peripheral blood. These receptors were taken from a woman aged 80 or over with active or convalescent COVID-19. CDR3s include the opening cysteine and the closing phenylalanine or tryptophan. A D gene is named only where the DNA matches it firmly. A row's size may be missing; if present it is once, few, many or a size class.

J,V,size,D,CDR3,DNA
TRBJ1-1,TRBV7-3,-,TRBD1,CASSLDRRNTEAFF,TGTGCCAGCAGCCTGGACAGGAGAAACACTGAAGCTTTCTTT
TRBJ2-2,TRBV5-4,-,-,CASSISPGARNTGELFF,TGTGCCAGCAGCATATCCCCAGGGGCGAGAAACACCGGGGAGCTGTTTTTT
TRBJ2-3,TRBV30,-,TRBD2,CAWASGKYTDTQYF,TGTGCCTGGGCTAGCGGGAAATACACAGATACGCAGTATTTT
TRBJ2-5,TRBV5-4,-,-,CASSLVGQETQYF,TGTGCCAGCAGCTTGGTCGGGCAAGAGACCCAGTACTTC
TRBJ1-2,TRBV7-2,-,TRBD1,CASSLATSRGPGYTF,TGTGCCAGCAGCTTAGCGACCTCAAGGGGGCCTGGCTACACCTTC
TRBJ1-1,TRBV6-2/TRBV6-3,-,-,CASSLFSGSEAFF,TGTGCCAGCAGCCTTTTTTCCGGTTCTGAAGCTTTCTTT
TRBJ1-1,TRBV9,-,-,CASSPTSGGKRYTEAFF,TGTGCCAGCAGCCCGACGTCCGGCGGCAAGCGCTACACTGAAGCTTTCTTT
TRBJ1-6,TRBV27,few,TRBD1,CASSLSPWTGTLSSYNSPLHF,TGTGCCAGCAGTTTATCCCCCTGGACAGGGACCCTCAGCTCCTATAATTCACCCCTCCACTTT
TRBJ1-4,TRBV4-3,once,TRBD1,CASSQRTGTDNFSPLEKLFF,TGCGCCAGCAGCCAGCGGACCGGGACAGACAATTTTTCCCCCCTTGAAAAACTGTTTTTT
TRBJ2-5,TRBV11-3,-,-,CASRRSQETQYF,TGTGCCAGCAGGCGGAGTCAAGAGACCCAGTACTTC
TRBJ2-7,TRBV7-2,-,TRBD1,CASSSSRTGVYEQYF,TGTGCCAGCAGCTCCAGTCGGACAGGGGTCTACGAGCAGTACTTC
TRBJ1-2,TRBV3-1/TRBV3-2,-,-,CASSQGTGRARGYTF,TGTGCCAGCAGCCAAGGTACAGGGAGAGCTCGAGGCTACACCTTC
TRBJ2-1,TRBV6-2/TRBV6-3,-,TRBD2,CASSFTLLAGERNEQFF,TGTGCCAGCAGTTTTACTTTACTAGCGGGAGAGCGGAATGAGCAGTTCTTC
TRBJ1-4,TRBV10-3,-,-,CAIRGAGGEKLFF,TGTGCCATCAGAGGAGCTGGGGGGGAAAAACTGTTTTTT
TRBJ2-5,TRBV6-5,-,-,CASSLTGLRWTQYF,TGTGCCAGCAGTCTCACAGGGCTCCGGTGGACCCAGTACTTC
TRBJ1-1,TRBV6-5,once,-,CASSYRQTVNTEAFF,TGTGCCAGCAGTTACCGACAGACCGTGAACACTGAAGCTTTCTTT
TRBJ1-1,TRBV4-2,-,-,CASSQDLPRHLNTEAFF,TGTGCCAGCAGCCAAGATCTGCCGCGACACCTGAACACTGAAGCTTTCTTT
TRBJ1-5,TRBV19,-,-,CASSVSRQPQHF,TGTGCCAGTAGTGTATCCAGACAGCCCCAGCATTTT
TRBJ2-2,TRBV7-2,-,-,CASSFSGAPGELFF,TGTGCCAGCAGCTTCTCGGGAGCCCCCGGGGAGCTGTTTTTT
TRBJ2-6,TRBV11-1,few,-,CASSFGVSGANVLTF,TGTGCCAGCAGCTTCGGGGTTTCTGGGGCCAACGTCCTGACTTTC
TRBJ1-5,TRBV18,-,TRBD1,CASSPGQGVGQPQHF,TGTGCCAGCTCACCGGGACAGGGGGTTGGTCAGCCCCAGCATTTT
TRBJ2-2,TRBV5-1,-,-,CASSLVSNTGELFF,TGCGCCAGCAGCCTAGTCTCGAACACCGGGGAGCTGTTTTTT
TRBJ1-6,TRBV10-1,few,TRBD1,CASSTGQGNSPLHF,TGCGCCAGCAGTACCGGACAGGGCAATTCACCCCTCCACTTT
TRBJ1-6,TRBV19,-,-,CASSIGIVKDSPLHF,TGTGCCAGTAGTATCGGGATAGTCAAGGATTCACCCCTCCACTTT
TRBJ2-1,TRBV15,-,-,CATRGRGYNEQFF,TGTGCCACCCGGGGGAGAGGGTACAATGAGCAGTTCTTC
TRBJ2-5,TRBV9,-,-,CASSVLGRGPQETQYF,TGTGCCAGCAGCGTACTCGGCAGGGGTCCTCAAGAGACCCAGTACTTC
TRBJ1-4,TRBV11-3,-,-,CASKRGATNEKLFF,TGTGCCAGCAAACGGGGGGCCACAAATGAAAAACTGTTTTTT
TRBJ2-7,TRBV19,-,TRBD2,CASSMWGGFYEQYF,TGTGCCAGTAGTATGTGGGGAGGGTTCTACGAGCAGTACTTC
TRBJ2-5,TRBV5-8,-,TRBD1,CASRPWDREPETQYF,TGTGCCAGCAGACCCTGGGACAGGGAGCCAGAGACCCAGTACTTC
TRBJ2-7,TRBV7-7,-,-,CASSPGGDEQYF,TGTGCTAGCAGCCCAGGAGGTGACGAGCAGTACTTC
TRBJ1-6,TRBV7-2,-,-,CASSLPGRSPLHF,TGTGCCAGCAGCTTACCGGGTCGTTCACCCCTCCACTTT
TRBJ1-2,TRBV6-5,-,TRBD1,CASSQPTGRDGYTF,TGTGCCAGCAGTCAACCGACAGGGCGGGATGGCTACACCTTC
TRBJ1-1,TRBV5-1,-,-,CASSLEAGSTEAFF,TGCGCCAGCAGCTTGGAGGCGGGTAGCACTGAAGCTTTCTTT
TRBJ2-1,TRBV20-1,-,-,CSASVLYNEQFF,TGCAGTGCTAGTGTTCTTTACAATGAGCAGTTCTTC
TRBJ1-4,TRBV2,-,-,CASSDRGAANLF,TGTGCCAGCAGTGATCGGGGGGCCGCCAACCTATTT
TRBJ1-4,TRBV27,-,-,CASSSDPNSATNEKLFF,TGTGCCAGCAGTTCCGATCCGAACAGTGCAACTAATGAAAAACTGTTTTTT
TRBJ1-4,TRBV6-6,-,-,CASSYEVQYEKLFF,TGTGCCAGCAGTTACGAGGTTCAGTATGAAAAACTGTTTTTT
TRBJ2-1,TRBV19,-,TRBD2,CASSGGASGRSDQFF,TGTGCCAGTAGTGGTGGGGCTAGCGGGAGGTCGGACCAGTTCTTC
TRBJ2-7,TRBV6-6,-,TRBD1,CASRGQDRDYEQYF,TGTGCCAGCAGGGGGCAGGACAGGGACTACGAGCAGTACTTC